The rows below give T cell receptor beta chains drawn from one sample of a study of vaccination effects on CD4 cells after COVID-19. The antigens for these receptors are not known. Produced via immunoSEQ multiplex PCR; TCRdb's table is partial and in-frame only. Of about 40,000 clones listed, around two thirds are singletons. The sequenced sample was CD4+ T cells from PBMCs cultured without peptide, obtained after COVID-19 vaccination. Receptors originate from a human donor who received a COVID-19 vaccine. CDR3s include the opening cysteine and the closing phenylalanine or tryptophan. D genes are given only for firm matches. The listing skips clone size in some rows; elsewhere it reads once, few, many or a size class.

abundance | j_gene | v_gene | d_gene | CDR3nt | CDR3aa
NA | TRBJ2-1 | TRBV19 | TRBD1 | TGTGCCAGTAGTCTCGGGACAGGGGATGGTGAGCAGTTCTTC | CASSLGTGDGEQFF
NA | TRBJ2-2 | TRBV5-1 | TRBD2 | TGCGCCAGCAGCCCTCCACTAGCGGTTAACACCGGGGAGCTGTTTTTT | CASSPPLAVNTGELFF
NA | TRBJ1-2 | TRBV10-3 | NA | TGTGCCATCCCAGACTGGGGGGCCTATGGCTACACCTTC | CAIPDWGAYGYTF
NA | TRBJ1-5 | TRBV7-9 | NA | TGTGCCAGCAGCCACGGTTATCAGCCCCAGCATTTT | CASSHGYQPQHF
NA | TRBJ2-1 | TRBV10-2 | NA | TGCGCCAGCAGTGTGGCTCCGAAGATCCTTTACAATGAGCAGTTCTTC | CASSVAPKILYNEQFF
NA | TRBJ2-7 | TRBV10-3 | NA | TGTGCCATCAGCGGAGGATTTGCTACGAGTACGTCCTACGAGCAGTACTTC | CAISGGFATSTSYEQYF
few | TRBJ2-7 | TRBV11-1 | NA | TGTGCCAGCAGCGATCGCAGGCTTAACTACGAGCAGTACTTC | CASSDRRLNYEQYF
NA | TRBJ1-5 | TRBV29-1 | NA | TGCAGCGTTAAACAGGGTGGGGATCAGCCCCAGCATTTT | CSVKQGGDQPQHF
NA | TRBJ1-1 | TRBV5-1 | NA | TGCGCCAGCAGCTTGGGGCAGGGGTGGATGAACACTGAAGCTTTCTTT | CASSLGQGWMNTEAFF
once | TRBJ2-3 | TRBV5-1 | TRBD2 | TGCGCCAGCAGCGTGAGCGGGGAAGGGGATACGCAGTATTTT | CASSVSGEGDTQYF
few | TRBJ1-2 | TRBV5-6 | TRBD1 | TGTGCCAGCAGCTCCAGGGACAGGGGGTATGGCTACACCTTC | CASSSRDRGYGYTF
NA | TRBJ2-5 | TRBV6-2/TRBV6-3 | NA | TGTGCCAGCAGTTCGGACAGAGAGACCCAGTACTTC | CASSSDRETQYF
NA | TRBJ1-5 | TRBV6-5 | NA | TGTGCCAGCAGTTACTCGAGGCAAGGCAATCAGCCCCAGCATTTT | CASSYSRQGNQPQHF
NA | TRBJ2-1 | TRBV6-5 | TRBD1 | TGTGCCAGCAGTTTAAAAGCCGGGACAGGGGGCAATGAGCAGTTCTTC | CASSLKAGTGGNEQFF
NA | TRBJ2-7 | TRBV5-4 | TRBD1 | TGTGCCAGCAGCCAACAGGGGCGCTACGAGCAGTACTTC | CASSQQGRYEQYF
NA | TRBJ1-1 | TRBV25-1 | NA | TGTGCCAGCAGGGCTCTTGTTGGCGGCGCCGGGACTGAAGCTTTCTTT | CASRALVGGAGTEAFF
NA | TRBJ1-1 | TRBV29-1 | NA | TGCAGCGCCGGGAACACAGTGAACACTGAAGCTTTCTTT | CSAGNTVNTEAFF